The T cell receptor beta chain described here comes from a study of T cells in women clearing cervical HPV infection. In the study overall: Control women cleared a single incident HPV16 infection within 12 months. Whole-study findings and limits: CIN3+ cases had significantly higher TCR richness than controls; evenness did not differ.

Sequenced by immunoSEQ multiplex PCR; TCRdb stores in-frame clones only, minus some. The sample has roughly 28,000 clones. To note about this clone: Its antigen is not identified. The read ends 3 residues before the CDR3 terminus; that terminus is restored from the germline J gene.

The V gene's germline CDR1 is DFQATT and CDR2 SNEGSKA (reference sequence). Unmatched junction bases numbered 6, after V lost 4 bases and J lost 7 bases. The length of the CDR3 is 13 residues. The chain recombines TRBV20-1 with TRBJ2-3; 9 positions match TRBD2. The clonotype originates from a woman between 18 and 69 years old with a cervical HPV16 infection that either progressed to CIN3+ or cleared (not recorded which). The sample was blood buffy coat. The CDR3 here is CSAIAGEAYTQYF. The part of the CDR3 DNA that was read is TGCAGTGCTATAGCGGGGGAAGCCTATACG.